What follows are 15 T cell receptor beta chains derived from one specimen sequenced in a study of a mutant IDH1 vaccine in newly diagnosed glioma. Profiled with immunoSEQ multiplex PCR; TCRdb holds only in-frame clones, not every one. The data contain 25,000 to 30,000 clones, more than 80% of them singletons. The time point here: week 5, during vaccination. Alongside topical imiquimod, each dose of vaccine comprised 300 ug of mutant IDH1 20-mer peptide. No cognate antigen is known for these TCRs. Sequenced here: PBMCs, sampled from a glioma patient whose treatment included an IDH1 peptide vaccine. The receptor set was obtained from a man younger than 35 with glioma.

The V call is TRBV10-2, the J call TRBJ1-1; 8 bases map to TRBD1. The CDR3 spans 15 residues. Trimming at V came to 3 bases and at J to 10 bases, leaving 13 bases not matched to a gene. Germline-derived CDR1 and CDR2 are WSHSY and SAAADI. In DNA, the CDR3 is TGCGCCAGCAGTGACCCCGGACAGGGCGCCTGGGGAGCTTTCTTT. Protein sequence: CASSDPGQGAWGAFF.

This clone has only one observation. The V gene is TRBV30, the J gene TRBJ2-7, with 7 bases fitting TRBD2. J was trimmed by 9 bases and V by 3 bases; bases with no gene match: 5. The germline CDR1 and CDR2 sequences are GTSNPN and SVGIG (reference sequence). The CDR3 is 11 residues long. CDR3 loop: CAWSVGGVQYF. As DNA, the CDR3 is TGTGCCTGGAGCGTGGGAGGGGTGCAGTACTTC. The variable domain in full, completed from reference TRBV30 and TRBJ2-7, reads SQTIHQWPATLVQPVGSPLSLECTVEGTSNPNLYWYRQAAGRGLQLLFYSVGIGQISSEVPQNLSASRPQDRQFILSSKKLLLSDSGFYLCAWSVGGVQYFGPGTRLTVT.

The rearrangement links TRBV27 to TRBJ2-1, with D uncertain. Germline CDR1 is MNHEY and CDR2 is SMNVEV (reference sequence). Deletions cut 6 bases from V and 8 bases from J, with 14 bases between. The CDR3 has 13 amino acids. The CDR3 loop is CASSPYMADEQFF. DNA for the CDR3: TGTGCCAGCAGCCCTTATATGGCGGATGAGCAGTTCTTC.

V and J are TRBV6-5 and TRBJ2-2; no clear D. CDR1 is MNHEY, CDR2 SVGAGI, per germline. The CDR3 contains 12 residues. Trimming left V 5 bases short and J 1 base short, with 2 bases between. The CDR3 DNA is TGTGCCAGCAGTCGGAACACCGGGGAGCTGTTTTTT. This encodes CASSRNTGELFF.

J is TRBJ1-2 and V is TRBV28, with D perhaps TRBD1 (5 bases). Germline lookup yields CDR1 MDHEN and CDR2 SYDVKM. The V end lost 6 bases, the J end lost 3 bases, and 14 bases lay between the germline ends. This CDR3 has 14 amino acids. CDR3 DNA sequence: TGTGCCAGCAGACCGGACCTAGGGGACTATGGCTACACCTTC. Encoded protein: CASRPDLGDYGYTF.

This rearrangement joins TRBV25-1 to TRBJ2-5, with no clear D. With 0 bases removed from V and 2 bases from J, the gap between germline ends came to 10 bases. Germline V gives CDR1 MGHDK, CDR2 SYGVNS. This CDR3 contains 15 residues. The CDR3 sequence: CASSEYGTGQETQYF. CDR3 coding DNA: TGTGCCAGCAGTGAATATGGAACTGGACAAGAGACCCAGTACTTC.

V usage is TRBV19 and J usage is TRBJ2-1, with 10 bases that match TRBD2. Germline V gene lookup returns CDR1 LNHDA and CDR2 SQIVND (reference sequence). This CDR3 has 16 residues. Germline trimming cut 6 bases from V and 4 bases from J; bases unmatched to any gene: 9. The CDR3: CASSPSLAGAYNEQFF. Written as DNA, the CDR3 is TGTGCCAGTAGCCCCTCCCTAGCGGGAGCATACAATGAGCAGTTCTTC.

CDR3 sequence (DNA): TGTGCCAGCAGCCGAAACGTGGGAGGCTACACCTTC. It is translated as CASSRNVGGYTF. J is TRBJ1-2 and V is TRBV7-9; D not resolved. Trimming left V 5 bases short and J 8 bases short, with 12 bases between. The CDR3 is 12 amino acids. Looked up from germline, CDR1 is SEHNR and CDR2 is FQNEAQ (reference sequence).

The chain joins TRBV2 to TRBJ2-2, with D maybe TRBD1 (7 bases). Trimming left V 7 bases short and J 1 base short, with 13 bases between. This CDR3 has 15 amino acids. Germline V gene data show CDR1 as SNHLY and CDR2 as FYNNEI. For the CDR3, the DNA is TGTGCCAGCAAAAGACAGGGAGGGAACACCGGGGAGCTGTTTTTT. Amino acids: CASKRQGGNTGELFF.

Turning to this clone: The junction departs from the called germline gene at one end, perhaps through a read error. The chain links TRBV19 to TRBJ1-1; tentative D call: TRBD1 (5 bases). CDR3 length: 14 residues. Germline CDR1 and CDR2: LNHDA and SQIVND (reference sequence). This CDR3 is CASRPRGVNTEAFF. The CDR3 coding sequence is TGTGCCAGTAGACCGAGGGGTGTGAACACTGAGGCTTTCTTT.

This chain's CDR3 is CAWRSSTRNTIYF. The CDR3 DNA reads TGTGCCTGGAGGTCCAGCACGAGAAACACCATATATTTT. J is TRBJ1-3 and V is TRBV30, with D uncertain. This CDR3 contains 13 residues. Trimming cost V 3 bases and J 5 bases, with 11 bases left between them. Germline CDR1 reads GTSNPN; CDR2 reads SVGIG (reference sequence).

The gene calls are TRBV4-2 and TRBJ2-7; the match to TRBD2 covers 9 bases. The junction had 10 bases not matched to a gene; V was cut back by 0 bases and J by 7 bases. CDR3 length equals 16 residues. Germline loops: CDR1 LGHNA, CDR2 YNFKEQ. The CDR3 is CASSQEDTSGFREQYF. CDR3 DNA sequence: TGTGCCAGCAGCCAAGAGGACACTAGCGGGTTCAGGGAGCAGTACTTC.

In this sample, this clone turned up a few times. The chain recombines TRBV5-1 with TRBJ1-1; D is uncertain. Looked up from germline, CDR1 is SGHRS and CDR2 is YFSETQ. V was cut by 2 bases and J by 1 base, with 9 bases left in between. CDR3 length: 14 amino acids. CDR3 sequence reads: CASSFVKGNTEAFF. In DNA, the CDR3 is TGCGCCAGCAGCTTTGTAAAGGGGAACACTGAAGCTTTCTTT.

By proportion, this clone is medium-sized. The chain recombines TRBV9 with TRBJ1-1; D is possibly TRBD1 (6 bases). Per the germline V gene, CDR1 is SGDLS and CDR2 is YYNGEE. The V and J ends lost 1 base and 5 bases respectively, with 9 bases between them. The CDR3 extends over 13 amino acids. CDR3 in DNA: TGTGCCAGCAGCGTATCGGGGGCAACTGAAGCTTTCTTT. Encoded protein: CASSVSGATEAFF.

The chain uses TRBV19 and TRBJ1-5; 7 positions match TRBD1. V dropped 9 bases and J dropped 0; count of bases not matched to a gene: 11. This CDR3 region has 16 residues. Per the germline V gene, CDR1 is LNHDA and CDR2 is SQIVND (reference sequence). The CDR3 spells CASRRDSHYSNQPQHF. The CDR3 nucleotides read TGTGCCAGCCGACGGGACAGCCATTATAGCAATCAGCCCCAGCATTTT.